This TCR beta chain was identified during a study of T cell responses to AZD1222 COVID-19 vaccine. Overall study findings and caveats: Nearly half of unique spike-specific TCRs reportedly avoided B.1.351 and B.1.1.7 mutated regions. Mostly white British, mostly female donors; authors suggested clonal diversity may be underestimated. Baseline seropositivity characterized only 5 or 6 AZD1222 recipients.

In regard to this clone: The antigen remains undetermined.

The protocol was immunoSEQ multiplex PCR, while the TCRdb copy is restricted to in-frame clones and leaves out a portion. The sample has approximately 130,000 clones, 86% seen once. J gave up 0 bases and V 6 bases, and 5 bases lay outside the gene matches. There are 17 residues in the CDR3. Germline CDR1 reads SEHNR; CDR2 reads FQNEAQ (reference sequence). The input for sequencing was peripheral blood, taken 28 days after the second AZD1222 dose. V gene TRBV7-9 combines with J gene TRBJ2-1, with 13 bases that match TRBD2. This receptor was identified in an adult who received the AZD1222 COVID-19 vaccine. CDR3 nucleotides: TGTGCCAGCAGGACTAGCGGGGGGCCCAACTCCTACAATGAGCAGTTCTTC. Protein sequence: CASRTSGGPNSYNEQFF. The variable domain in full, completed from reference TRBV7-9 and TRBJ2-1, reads DTGVSQNPRHKITKRGQNVTFRCDPISEHNRLYWYRQTLGQGPEFLTYFQNEAQLEKSRLLSDRFSAERPKGSFSTLEIQRTEQGDSAMYLCASRTSGGPNSYNEQFFGPGTRLTVL.